This T cell receptor (beta chain) emerged from a study of blood T cell repertoires in COVID-19. CDR1 and CDR2 from the germline V gene are SGHRS and YFSETQ. The CDR3 covers 11 residues. V lost 4 bases, J lost 8 bases, and 9 bases lay in between. The protocol was immunoSEQ multiplex PCR, while the TCRdb copy is restricted to in-frame clones and leaves out a portion. Here the sample spans 450,000 or so clones, roughly 87% being singletons. In terms of age and location, participants ranged from roughly 18 to 100 years and lived in about two dozen US areas. Two negative PCRs, clearance, or symptom resolution characterized the recovered Cohort 3 donors.

The TCR was taken from a man younger than 35 who had recovered from COVID-19. The sequencing sample was made of PBMCs or T cells enriched from blood (not recorded which). The chain employs TRBV5-1 and TRBJ1-2; no clear D. The CDR3 spells CASSSGEGYTF. CDR3 DNA sequence: TGCGCCAGCAGCAGCGGGGAGGGCTACACCTTC.